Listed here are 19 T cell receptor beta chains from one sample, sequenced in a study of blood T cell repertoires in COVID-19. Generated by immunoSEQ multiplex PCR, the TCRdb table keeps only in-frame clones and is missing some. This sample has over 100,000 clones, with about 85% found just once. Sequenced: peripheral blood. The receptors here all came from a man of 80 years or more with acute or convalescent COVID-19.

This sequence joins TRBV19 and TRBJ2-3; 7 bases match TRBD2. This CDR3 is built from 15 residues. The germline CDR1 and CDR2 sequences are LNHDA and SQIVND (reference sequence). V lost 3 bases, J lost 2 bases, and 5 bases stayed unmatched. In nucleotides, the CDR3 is TGTGCCAGTAGTATTGGCGGGAGAGTCACAGATACGCAGTATTTT. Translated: CASSIGGRVTDTQYF.

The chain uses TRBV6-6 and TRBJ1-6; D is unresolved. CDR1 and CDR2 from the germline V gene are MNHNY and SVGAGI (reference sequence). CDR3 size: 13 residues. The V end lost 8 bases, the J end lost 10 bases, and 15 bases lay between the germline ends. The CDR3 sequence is CASEGTRGSPLHF. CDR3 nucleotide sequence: TGTGCCAGCGAGGGCACTCGTGGATCACCCCTCCACTTT.

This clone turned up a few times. The CDR3 is CASSVRRADQETQYF. CDR3 nucleotides: TGTGCCAGCAGCGTCAGGCGAGCGGATCAAGAGACCCAGTACTTC. The rearrangement links TRBV9 to TRBJ2-5; possible D gene TRBD2, 5 bases. Germline CDR1 is SGDLS and CDR2 is YYNGEE. The CDR3 length is 15 residues. The V gene lost 2 bases and the J gene lost 2 bases, with 13 bases spanning the gap.

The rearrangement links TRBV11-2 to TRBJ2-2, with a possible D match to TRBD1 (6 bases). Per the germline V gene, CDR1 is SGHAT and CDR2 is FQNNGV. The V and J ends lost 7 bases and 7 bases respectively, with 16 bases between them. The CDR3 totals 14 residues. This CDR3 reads CASTFYRVNGELFF. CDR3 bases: TGTGCCAGCACCTTTTACAGGGTAAACGGGGAGCTGTTTTTT.

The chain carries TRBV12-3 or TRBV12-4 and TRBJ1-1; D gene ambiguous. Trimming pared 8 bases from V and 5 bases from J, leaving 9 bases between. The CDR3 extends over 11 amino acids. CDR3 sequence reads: CASVLQTEAFF. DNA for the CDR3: TGTGCCAGCGTGCTACAGACTGAAGCTTTCTTT.

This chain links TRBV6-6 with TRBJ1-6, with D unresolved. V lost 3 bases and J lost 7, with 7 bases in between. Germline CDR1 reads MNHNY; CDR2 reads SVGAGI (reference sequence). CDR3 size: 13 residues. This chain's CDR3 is CASSYNQNSPLHF. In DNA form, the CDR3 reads TGTGCCAGCAGTTATAACCAGAATTCACCCCTCCACTTT.

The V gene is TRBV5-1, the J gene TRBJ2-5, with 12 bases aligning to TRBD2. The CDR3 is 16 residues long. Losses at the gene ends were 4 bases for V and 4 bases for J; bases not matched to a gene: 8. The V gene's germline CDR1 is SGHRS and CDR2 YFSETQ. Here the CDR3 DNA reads TGCGCCAGCAGCCCCGCTAGCGGGAGGGCCGGAGAGACCCAGTACTTC. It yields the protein CASSPASGRAGETQYF.

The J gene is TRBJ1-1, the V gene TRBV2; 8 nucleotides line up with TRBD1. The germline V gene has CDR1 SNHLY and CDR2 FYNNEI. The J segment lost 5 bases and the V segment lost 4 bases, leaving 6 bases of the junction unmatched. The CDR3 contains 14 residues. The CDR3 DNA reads TGTGCCAGCAGTGGGCAGGGGGCTCGAACTGAAGCTTTCTTT. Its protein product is CASSGQGARTEAFF.

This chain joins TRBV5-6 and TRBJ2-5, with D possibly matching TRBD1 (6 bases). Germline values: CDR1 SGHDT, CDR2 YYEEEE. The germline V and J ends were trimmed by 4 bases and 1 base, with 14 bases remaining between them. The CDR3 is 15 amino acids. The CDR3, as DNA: TGTGCCAGCAGCCCCAGGGGTGGCTTCCAAGAGACCCAGTACTTC. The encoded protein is CASSPRGGFQETQYF.

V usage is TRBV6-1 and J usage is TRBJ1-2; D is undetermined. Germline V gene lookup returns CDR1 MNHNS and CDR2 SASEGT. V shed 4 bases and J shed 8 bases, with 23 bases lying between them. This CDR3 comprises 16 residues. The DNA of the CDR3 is TGTGCCAGCAGTGCAACCTTTTCGGCGGGAGTAGGAGGCTACACCTTC. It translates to CASSATFSAGVGGYTF.

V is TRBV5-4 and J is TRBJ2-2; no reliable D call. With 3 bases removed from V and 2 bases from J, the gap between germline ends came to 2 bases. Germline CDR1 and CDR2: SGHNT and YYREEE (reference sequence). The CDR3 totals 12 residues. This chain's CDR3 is CASSSNTGELFF. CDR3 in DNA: TGTGCCAGCAGCTCTAACACCGGGGAGCTGTTTTTT.

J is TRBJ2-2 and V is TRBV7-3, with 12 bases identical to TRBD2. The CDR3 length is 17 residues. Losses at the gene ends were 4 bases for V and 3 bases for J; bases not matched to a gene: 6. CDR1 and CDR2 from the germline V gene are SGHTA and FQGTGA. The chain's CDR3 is CASSSGLAGRYTGELFF. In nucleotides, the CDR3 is TGTGCCAGCAGCTCAGGACTAGCGGGGAGGTACACCGGGGAGCTGTTTTTT.

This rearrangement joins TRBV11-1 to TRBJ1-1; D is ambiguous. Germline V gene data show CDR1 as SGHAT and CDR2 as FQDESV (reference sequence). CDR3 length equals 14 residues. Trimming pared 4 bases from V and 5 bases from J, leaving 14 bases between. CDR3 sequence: CASSSAVASTEAFF. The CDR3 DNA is TGTGCCAGCAGCTCGGCGGTGGCATCTACTGAAGCTTTCTTT.

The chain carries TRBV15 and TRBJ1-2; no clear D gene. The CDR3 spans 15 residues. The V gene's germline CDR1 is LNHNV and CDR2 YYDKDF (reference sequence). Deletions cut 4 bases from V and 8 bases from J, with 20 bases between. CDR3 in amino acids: CATSIRPWTGEGYTF. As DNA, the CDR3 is TGTGCCACCAGCATAAGACCCTGGACCGGGGAAGGCTACACCTTC.

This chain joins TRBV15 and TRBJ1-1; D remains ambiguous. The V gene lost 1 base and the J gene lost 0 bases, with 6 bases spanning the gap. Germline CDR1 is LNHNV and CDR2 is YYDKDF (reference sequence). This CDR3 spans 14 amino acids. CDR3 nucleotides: TGTGCCACCAGCAGAGGGGCCTTGAACACTGAAGCTTTCTTT. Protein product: CATSRGALNTEAFF.

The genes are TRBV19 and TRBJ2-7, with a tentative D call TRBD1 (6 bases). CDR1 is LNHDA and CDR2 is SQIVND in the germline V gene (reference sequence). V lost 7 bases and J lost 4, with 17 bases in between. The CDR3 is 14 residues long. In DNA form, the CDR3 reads TGTGCCAGTACTCCCGGCAGGGGATTTTACGAGCAGTACTTC. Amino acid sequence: CASTPGRGFYEQYF.

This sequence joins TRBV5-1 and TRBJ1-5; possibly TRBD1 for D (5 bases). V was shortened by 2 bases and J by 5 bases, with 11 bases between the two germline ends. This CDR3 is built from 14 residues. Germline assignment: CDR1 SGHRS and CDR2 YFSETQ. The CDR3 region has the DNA TGCGCCAGCAGCTTTGGGGCAGGCGATCAGCCCCAGCATTTT. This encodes CASSFGAGDQPQHF. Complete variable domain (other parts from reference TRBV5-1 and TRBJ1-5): KAGVTQTPRYLIKTRGQQVTLSCSPISGHRSVSWYQQTPGQGLQFLFEYFSETQRNKGNFPGRFSGRQFSNSRSEMNVSTLELGDSALYLCASSFGAGDQPQHFGDGTRLSIL.

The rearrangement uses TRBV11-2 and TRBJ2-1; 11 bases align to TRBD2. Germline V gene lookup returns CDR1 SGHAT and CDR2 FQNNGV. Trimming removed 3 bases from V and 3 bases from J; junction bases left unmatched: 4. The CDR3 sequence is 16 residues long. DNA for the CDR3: TGTGCCAGCAGCTTGACTAGCGGGATAAACTACAATGAGCAGTTCTTC. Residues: CASSLTSGINYNEQFF.

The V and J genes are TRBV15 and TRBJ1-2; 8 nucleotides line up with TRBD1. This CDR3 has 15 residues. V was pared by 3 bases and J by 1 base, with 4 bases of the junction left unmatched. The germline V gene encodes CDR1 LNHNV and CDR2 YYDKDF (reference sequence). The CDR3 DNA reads TGTGCCACCAGCAGTAGACAGGGGTTTAACTATGGCTACACCTTC. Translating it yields CATSSRQGFNYGYTF.